This T cell receptor beta chain was captured in a study of shared T cell receptors in the human thymus. There are 18 residues in the CDR3. Germline V CDR1 and CDR2: SGHTA, FQGNSA. Deletions cut 7 bases from V and 6 bases from J, with 31 bases between. There are a few counts of this clone. The repertoire was sequenced with immunoSEQ multiplex PCR; TCRdb's copy has only in-frame clones and lacks some. The sample contains about 610,000 clones, 88% of which appear only once. This sample was shared with a second study, whose subject was human thymus T cells. From that second work: Each of the donors was a healthy Finnish infant who was undergoing open corrective cardiac surgery for congenital heart defects. It was from resections taken during corrective heart surgery that the thymus tissue came. Reports from related research described highly overlapping thymic repertoires among unrelated individuals.

What was sequenced was thymocytes. The TCR comes from a boy under two years old with a congenital heart defect. The J gene is TRBJ2-7, the V gene TRBV7-2, with D possibly matching TRBD2 (6 bases). The CDR3 DNA sequence: TGTGCCAGCACCTCCAAGGGGTCGCGGGAAATAGTCCCGCGCGAGCAGTACTTC. As protein: CASTSKGSREIVPREQYF.